Each of the 29 T cell receptor beta chains below was sequenced from the same sample in a study of blood T cell repertoires in COVID-19 (dated by TCRdb to about 2020). The library was prepared using the immunoSEQ multiplex PCR assay. In its TCRdb copy, this immuneACCESS table keeps in-frame sequences only and misses some clones. Where compared with another copy, unresolved V genes explain less than half of these, and the others have no known cause. The sample profile shows just over 300,000 clones; roughly nine tenths of them were found once. The top ten clonotypes cover about 1.7% of the sample. Sequenced sample: peripheral blood. These receptors originate from a woman aged 25 to 39 with COVID-19, enrolled during active disease.

The count of this clone is one. V and J are TRBV19 and TRBJ2-5, with D tentatively TRBD1 (6 bases). Germline CDR1 LNHDA, CDR2 SQIVND (reference sequence). There are 16 residues in the CDR3. Trimming shortened V by 3 bases and J by 1 base, and 15 bases separated the two germline ends. Here the CDR3 DNA reads TGTGCCAGTAGTATCCGATTTTGGACAGTCCAAGAGACCCAGTACTTC. Translation gives CASSIRFWTVQETQYF. Drawing the rest from reference TRBV19 and TRBJ2-5, the complete variable domain is DGGITQSPKYLFRKEGQNVTLSCEQNLNHDAMYWYRQDPGQGLRLIYYSQIVNDFQKGDIAEGYSVSREKKESFPLTVTSAQKNPTAFYLCASSIRFWTVQETQYFGPGTRLLVL.

This chain links TRBV28 with TRBJ1-4, with D possibly matching TRBD1 (5 bases). The CDR3 is made up of 18 amino acids. The germline V and J ends were trimmed by 3 bases and 10 bases, with 27 bases remaining between them. CDR1 and CDR2 from the germline V gene are MDHEN and SYDVKM. The CDR3 spells CASSLSGVGRGELRKLFF. As DNA, the CDR3 is TGTGCCAGCAGTTTGAGTGGGGTGGGGCGCGGGGAATTGAGAAAACTGTTTTTT.

V and J are TRBV29-1 and TRBJ1-4, with D maybe TRBD1 (6 bases). The CDR3 totals 13 residues. CDR1 and CDR2 (germline): SQVTM, ANQGSEA. Trimming took off 7 bases at V and 3 bases at J, with 12 bases between the two ends. CDR3 DNA: TGCAGCGCCGGGGGGGCGGCTAATGAAAAACTGTTTTTT. This encodes CSAGGAANEKLFF.

The chain employs TRBV3-1 (or the pseudogene TRBV3-2) and TRBJ1-2; no clear D. This CDR3 has 13 amino acids. Trimming shortened V by 2 bases and J by 8 bases, and 12 bases separated the two germline ends. Germline V gene sequence: CDR1 LGHDT, CDR2 YNNKEL (reference sequence). The CDR3 DNA follows: TGTGCCAGCAGCCAATCGAGGGCGGGAGGCTACACCTTC. Amino acids: CASSQSRAGGYTF.

The chain carries TRBV27 and TRBJ1-2, with 9 bases lining up with TRBD1. J gave up 2 bases and V 8 bases, and 0 bases lay outside the gene matches. The CDR3 has 12 residues. In germline, CDR1 is MNHEY, CDR2 SMNVEV (reference sequence). CDR3: CASGTGNYGYTF. DNA for the CDR3: TGTGCCAGCGGGACAGGGAACTATGGCTACACCTTC.

The chain is built from TRBV7-9 and TRBJ2-5; a weak D match, TRBD2 (7 bases). V lost 4 bases to trimming and J lost 5 bases, with 17 bases between them. There are 15 residues in the CDR3. Per germline, CDR1 SEHNR and CDR2 FQNEAQ (reference sequence). Here the CDR3 reads CASSSSGVGGETQYF. CDR3 in DNA: TGTGCCAGCAGCTCGAGCGGGGTTGGGGGCGAGACCCAGTACTTC.

This clone was observed a single time. The J gene is TRBJ1-6, the V gene TRBV2; 10 bases agree with TRBD1. The CDR3 spans 15 residues. The J segment lost 7 bases and the V segment lost 5 bases, leaving 5 bases of the junction unmatched. Germline CDR1 SNHLY, CDR2 FYNNEI. CDR3 loop: CASSRTGGMNSPLHF. In DNA, the CDR3 is TGTGCCAGCAGTCGGACAGGGGGAATGAATTCACCCCTCCACTTT.

This clone was detected only a few times. The chain employs TRBV19 and TRBJ1-5; possibly TRBD1 for D (5 bases). V was shortened by 4 bases and J by 3 bases, with 16 bases between the two germline ends. Germline V gene lookup returns CDR1 LNHDA and CDR2 SQIVND (reference sequence). CDR3 length: 16 residues. In nucleotides, the CDR3 is TGTGCCAGTAGTAGCGGTCTAGGGGCCACCAATCAGCCCCAGCATTTT. Protein product: CASSSGLGATNQPQHF. Combining the CDR3 with reference TRBV19 and TRBJ1-5 gives the whole variable domain DGGITQSPKYLFRKEGQNVTLSCEQNLNHDAMYWYRQDPGQGLRLIYYSQIVNDFQKGDIAEGYSVSREKKESFPLTVTSAQKNPTAFYLCASSSGLGATNQPQHFGDGTRLSIL.

The chain employs TRBV3-1 (or the pseudogene TRBV3-2) and TRBJ2-5; 12 bases match TRBD2. This CDR3 is built from 19 residues. Germline values: CDR1 LGHDT, CDR2 YNNKEL (reference sequence). Trimming took 1 base from V and 5 from J; bases not matched to a gene: 14. This CDR3 reads CASSQASSGGAFRVETQYF. Here the CDR3 DNA reads TGTGCCAGCAGCCAAGCTTCTAGCGGGGGGGCATTTAGGGTGGAGACCCAGTACTTC.

The rearrangement uses TRBV13 and TRBJ2-3; 7 nucleotides line up with TRBD2. V shed 0 bases, J shed 5 bases, and the junction held 5 bases outside the gene matches. Germline CDR1 reads PRHDT; CDR2 reads FYEKMQ (reference sequence). The CDR3 totals 15 residues. The CDR3 reads CASSLGPAGVDTQYF. Written as DNA, the CDR3 is TGTGCCAGCAGCTTAGGCCCTGCGGGGGTAGATACGCAGTATTTT.

The chain employs TRBV7-2 and TRBJ2-1; D is perhaps TRBD2 (5 bases). The V and J ends lost 5 bases and 6 bases respectively, with 11 bases between them. The CDR3 consists of 13 residues. Germline values: CDR1 SGHTA, CDR2 FQGNSA. The CDR3 DNA reads TGTGCCAGCAGCCGTGCCCGGGGCAATGAGCAGTTCTTC. Protein product: CASSRARGNEQFF.

CDR3 nucleotides: TGTGCCAGTAGCTTGACCTCGGGTAATGAGCAGTTCTTC. Translation gives CASSLTSGNEQFF. The V gene is TRBV19, the J gene TRBJ2-1; D ambiguous. This CDR3 has 13 residues. Germline CDR1 LNHDA, CDR2 SQIVND (reference sequence). With 6 bases removed from V and 7 bases from J, the gap between germline ends came to 13 bases.

The genes are TRBV18 and TRBJ1-4, with D unclear. Trimming left V 0 bases short and J 8 bases short, with 7 bases between. The V gene's germline CDR1 is KGHSH and CDR2 LQKENI. The CDR3 is made up of 13 amino acids. The CDR3 DNA reads TGTGCCAGCTCACCACCCCACTTGGAAAAACTGTTTTTT. Translation gives CASSPPHLEKLFF.

V gene TRBV6-1 combines with J gene TRBJ1-6; tentative D call: TRBD1 (6 bases). Germline CDR1 is MNHNS and CDR2 is SASEGT. The CDR3 has 15 residues. V was cut by 3 bases and J by 5 bases, with 11 bases left in between. The CDR3 loop is CASSDGRTDNSPLHF. DNA for the CDR3: TGTGCCAGCAGTGACGGACGGACAGATAATTCACCCCTCCACTTT.

V and J are TRBV18 and TRBJ2-1, with D tentatively TRBD1 (6 bases). Germline V CDR1 and CDR2: KGHSH, LQKENI. The V gene lost 5 bases and the J gene lost 4 bases, with 18 bases spanning the gap. This CDR3 contains 16 residues. The CDR3: CASSEGHPTIYNEQFF. DNA of the CDR3: TGTGCCAGCTCAGAGGGACACCCTACAATTTACAATGAGCAGTTCTTC.

The V gene is TRBV6-5, the J gene TRBJ1-2; D call uncertain. CDR1 MNHEY and CDR2 SVGAGI come from the germline V gene. V was clipped by 2 bases and J by 7 bases, with 17 bases between them. This CDR3 region has 15 residues. The CDR3 is CASSYTSTGVRGYTF. For the CDR3, the DNA is TGTGCCAGCAGTTACACATCGACTGGCGTGCGTGGCTACACCTTC.

There are a few counts of this clone. The gene calls are TRBV19 and TRBJ1-2; 10 positions agree with TRBD1. Germline V gene lookup returns CDR1 LNHDA and CDR2 SQIVND (reference sequence). V lost 6 bases to trimming and J lost 7 bases; unmatched junction nucleotides: 5. The CDR3 extends over 13 amino acids. The CDR3 nucleotides read TGTGCCAGTAGGTGGACAGGGGGAATTGGCTACACCTTC. It yields the protein CASRWTGGIGYTF.

The chain combines TRBV11-2 with TRBJ1-4; D call uncertain. V was cut by 1 base and J by 5 bases, with 14 bases left in between. CDR1 and CDR2 from the germline V gene are SGHAT and FQNNGV. This CDR3 has 16 amino acids. The CDR3 loop is CASSLASPVRNEKLFF. In nucleotides, the CDR3 is TGTGCCAGCAGCTTAGCGTCGCCGGTACGGAATGAAAAACTGTTTTTT.

J is TRBJ2-3 and V is TRBV3-1 (or the pseudogene TRBV3-2); 8 bases are shared with TRBD2. The CDR3 covers 17 residues. Losses at the gene ends were 5 bases for V and 6 bases for J; bases not matched to a gene: 16. The germline CDR1 and CDR2 sequences are LGHDT and YNNKEL (reference sequence). The CDR3 protein is CASSAMGQLGGGDTQYF. In DNA, the CDR3 is TGTGCCAGCAGCGCAATGGGGCAGTTAGGCGGGGGGGATACGCAGTATTTT.

The chain employs TRBV2 and TRBJ2-5; 7 positions match TRBD1. Trimming took 5 bases from V and 1 from J; bases not matched to a gene: 1. The germline V gene encodes CDR1 SNHLY and CDR2 FYNNEI. This CDR3 comprises 13 residues. The CDR3 sequence: CASSRQGQETQYF. DNA of the CDR3: TGTGCCAGCAGTAGACAGGGCCAAGAGACCCAGTACTTC.

J is TRBJ1-1 and V is TRBV19; 10 positions agree with TRBD1. V lost 7 bases to trimming and J lost 0 bases; unmatched junction nucleotides: 8. Germline CDR1 is LNHDA and CDR2 is SQIVND (reference sequence). The CDR3 has 16 residues. CDR3 protein: CASTPGDRGLNTEAFF. The DNA for the CDR3 is TGTGCCAGTACCCCAGGGGACAGGGGTTTGAACACTGAAGCTTTCTTT.

This CDR3 reads CASSYGQGSQPQHF. The CDR3, as DNA: TGTGCCAGCAGTTACGGACAGGGTAGTCAGCCCCAGCATTTT. The chain uses TRBV6-6 and TRBJ1-5; 8 bases line up with TRBD1. CDR1 and CDR2 from the germline V gene are MNHNY and SVGAGI (reference sequence). The length of the CDR3 is 14 residues. J lost 6 bases, V lost 2 bases, and 3 bases had no gene match.

The chain employs TRBV9 and TRBJ2-7; TRBD2 is a possible D gene (6 bases). The CDR3 runs to 21 residues. Germline V gives CDR1 SGDLS, CDR2 YYNGEE. The ends were cut back, 0 bases at V and 0 bases at J, with 28 bases in the middle. The CDR3 reads CASSVVTPHLARRPNSYEQYV. CDR3 sequence (DNA): TGTGCCAGCAGCGTAGTGACCCCCCATCTAGCGAGGCGCCCTAACTCCTACGAGCAGTACGTC.

Here the CDR3 reads CASSSRARLETQYF. DNA for the CDR3: TGTGCCAGTAGTAGCAGGGCCCGGTTGGAGACCCAGTACTTC. The chain joins TRBV19 to TRBJ2-5; D is perhaps TRBD1 (5 bases). The CDR3 has 14 amino acids. Between the trimmed V and J ends, which lost 4 bases and 5 bases, there was a span of 14 bases. Germline V gives CDR1 LNHDA, CDR2 SQIVND (reference sequence).

The genes are TRBV16 and TRBJ1-5; TRBD1 might be the D (6 bases). This CDR3 has 15 residues. Looked up from germline, CDR1 is KGHSY and CDR2 is FQNENV. Trimming shortened V by 6 bases and J by 2 bases, and 14 bases separated the two germline ends. Here the CDR3 reads CASRPTGSGNQPQHF. CDR3 sequence (DNA): TGTGCCAGCAGACCAACAGGGTCCGGCAATCAGCCCCAGCATTTT.

The genes are TRBV9 and TRBJ2-1, with 7 bases matching TRBD2. Trimming cost V 0 bases and J 5 bases; bases outside gene matches: 8. The CDR3 covers 16 residues. Germline V gene data show CDR1 as SGDLS and CDR2 as YYNGEE. The CDR3 spells CASSVGRLAEHNEQFF. For the CDR3, the DNA is TGTGCCAGCAGCGTAGGACGGCTAGCGGAGCACAATGAGCAGTTCTTC.

CDR3 protein: CSVSGQGGQETQYF. The CDR3 nucleotides are TGCAGCGTTTCTGGACAGGGTGGCCAAGAGACCCAGTACTTC. The genes are TRBV29-1 and TRBJ2-5, with 8 positions matching TRBD1. The CDR3 consists of 14 residues. CDR1 SQVTM and CDR2 ANQGSEA come from the germline V gene. The ends lost 5 bases at V and 1 base at J; junction bases unmatched: 6.

The V call is TRBV21-1, the J call TRBJ1-5. TRBV21-1 is flagged as a pseudogene. The CDR3 spans 13 residues. The DNA of the CDR3 is TGTGCCAGCAGCAATGAGGGTCCTCAGCCCCAGCATTTT. Its protein is CASSNEGPQPQHF.

This sequence joins TRBV6-5 and TRBJ1-1, with D tentatively TRBD1 (5 bases). Trimming left V 6 bases short and J 1 base short, with 12 bases between. Germline V lookup: CDR1 MNHEY, CDR2 SVGAGI. CDR3 length: 14 residues. The CDR3 loop reads CASRTTVRNTEAFF. CDR3 DNA sequence: TGTGCCAGCAGAACGACAGTAAGGAACACTGAAGCTTTCTTT.